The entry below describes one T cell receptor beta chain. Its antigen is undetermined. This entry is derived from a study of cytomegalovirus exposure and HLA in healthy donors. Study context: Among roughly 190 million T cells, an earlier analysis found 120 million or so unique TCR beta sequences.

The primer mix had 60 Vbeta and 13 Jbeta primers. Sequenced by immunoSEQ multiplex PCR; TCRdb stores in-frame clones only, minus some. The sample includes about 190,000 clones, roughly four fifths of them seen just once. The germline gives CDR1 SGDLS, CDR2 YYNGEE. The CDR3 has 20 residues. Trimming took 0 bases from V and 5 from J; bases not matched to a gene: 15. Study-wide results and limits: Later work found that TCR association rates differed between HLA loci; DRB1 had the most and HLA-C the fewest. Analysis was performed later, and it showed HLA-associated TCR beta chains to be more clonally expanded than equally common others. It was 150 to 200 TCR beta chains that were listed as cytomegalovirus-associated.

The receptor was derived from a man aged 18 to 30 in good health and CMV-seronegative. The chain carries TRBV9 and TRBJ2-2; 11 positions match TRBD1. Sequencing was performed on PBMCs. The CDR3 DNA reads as TGTGCCAGCAGCGTAGCATTAGCCGGGACAGGGGGAGGAAGGACCGGGGAGCTGTTTTTT. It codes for CASSVALAGTGGGRTGELFF. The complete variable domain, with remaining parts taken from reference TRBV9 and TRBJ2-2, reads DSGVTQTPKHLITATGQRVTLRCSPRSGDLSVYWYQQSLDQGLQFLIQYYNGEERAKGNILERFSAQQFPDLHSELNLSSLELGDSALYFCASSVALAGTGGGRTGELFFGEGSRLTVL.